A selection of T cell receptor beta chains follows, all from one sample in a study of T cell repertoires in cytomegalovirus infection. TCRdb used MiXCR to reprocess the reads, holding one entry per CDR3 protein. The table records about 47,000 distinct CDR3 sequences, around 18% of them present only once. For these TCRs, the target antigens are not known. The specimen comprised CD8+ T cells from cultured PBMCs, sampled from culture after CMV antigen stimulation. All receptors derive from a human donor in good health (CMV status not recorded). Some clones in this sample may be carry-over from other donors' samples. The CDR3 runs from the conserved cysteine through the conserved F or W. Each record gives: clone size, J gene, V gene, D gene, CDR3 protein, CDR3 DNA. D genes are given only for firm matches. Not all rows give a size; the values are once, few, many and, for expanded clones, a class.

>-|TRBJ1-2|TRBV27|TRBD1
CASSSRDRAFYGYTF
TGTGCCAGCAGTAGCCGGGACAGGGCGTTCTATGGCTACACCTTC
>many|TRBJ2-7|TRBV6-2/TRBV6-3|-
CASSYGGAGYEQYF
TGTGCCAGCAGTTACGGGGGAGCAGGCTACGAGCAGTACTTC
>-|TRBJ2-4|TRBV10-3|-
CAISDRNTGNIQYF
TGTGCCATCAGTGATCGAAACACGGGAAACATTCAGTACTTC
>-|TRBJ2-5|TRBV27|TRBD2
CASSPRLAGEETQYF
TGTGCCAGCAGTCCGAGACTAGCGGGAGAAGAGACCCAGTACTTC
>-|TRBJ2-1|TRBV6-2/TRBV6-3|TRBD1
CASSYGQGNEQFF
TGTGCCAGCAGTTACGGACAGGGCAATGAGCAGTTCTTC
>-|TRBJ2-7|TRBV10-1|-
CASSAGAGGEDYKQYF
TGCGCCAGCAGTGCGGGCGCAGGCGGCGAGGACTACAAGCAGTACTTC
>few|TRBJ1-1|TRBV6-5|-
CASSYRTEEKAFF
TGTGCCAGCAGTTACCGGACGGAGGAGAAGGCTTTCTTT
>few|TRBJ2-3|TRBV28|TRBD1
CASSPGQGGTDTQYF
TGTGCCAGCAGCCCCGGACAGGGGGGCACAGATACGCAGTATTTT
>many|TRBJ1-1|TRBV7-2|-
CASSPMNTEAFF
TGTGCCAGCAGCCCTATGAACACTGAAGCTTTCTTT
>many|TRBJ2-7|TRBV19|TRBD2
CASSNDLAGAYEQYF
TGTGCCAGTAGTAACGACCTAGCGGGAGCCTACGAGCAGTACTTC
>-|TRBJ1-4|TRBV10-2|-
CASSDRVGGNEKLFF
TGCGCCAGCAGTGACAGGGTCGGGGGTAATGAAAAACTGTTTTTT
>-|TRBJ2-5|TRBV30|TRBD2
CAWSVGLAGDETQYF
TGTGCCTGGAGTGTAGGGTTAGCGGGAGATGAGACCCAGTACTTC
>-|TRBJ1-5|TRBV19|-
CASSSVESNQPQHF
TGTGCCAGTAGTTCCGTAGAAAGCAATCAGCCCCAGCATTTT
>-|TRBJ2-7|TRBV7-9|TRBD1
CASVPIGTGGNEQYF
TGTGCCAGCGTCCCAATAGGGACAGGTGGCAACGAGCAGTACTTC
>few|TRBJ2-7|TRBV4-1|-
CASSQDLSGSSYEQYF
TGCGCCAGCAGCCAAGATCTTTCTGGGAGCTCCTACGAGCAGTACTTC
>-|TRBJ2-1|TRBV6-2/TRBV6-3|TRBD2
CASSYRVAGLRRDNEQFF
TGTGCCAGCAGTTACAGGGTAGCGGGATTGCGGCGCGACAATGAGCAGTTCTTC
>-|TRBJ2-7|TRBV28|-
CASSYQGPYEQYF
TGTGCCAGCAGTTATCAGGGTCCCTACGAGCAGTACTTC
>few|TRBJ2-1|TRBV7-6|TRBD1
CASSSQGSSYNEQFF
TGTGCCAGCAGCTCACAGGGGAGCTCCTACAATGAGCAGTTCTTC
>medium-sized|TRBJ1-1|TRBV7-9|-
CASSLAGGGLMNTEAFF
TGTGCCAGCAGCTTAGCAGGGGGTGGGCTCATGAACACTGAAGCTTTCTTT
>-|TRBJ2-7|TRBV6-1|-
CASTSTGEQYF
TGTGCCAGCACCTCGACGGGGGAGCAATACTTC
>few|TRBJ2-2|TRBV12-3/TRBV12-4|-
CASSRGNTGELFF
TGTGCCAGCAGCCGAGGGAACACCGGGGAGCTGTTTTTT
>-|TRBJ2-3|TRBV28|-
CASSLSQPGTDTQYF
TGTGCCAGCAGTTTATCCCAGCCAGGGACAGATACGCAGTATTTT
>many|TRBJ2-1|TRBV20-1|-
CSARDRGFAGPYNEQFF
TGCAGTGCTAGAGATCGGGGCTTTGCGGGTCCCTACAATGAGCAGTTCTTC
>few|TRBJ2-1|TRBV6-5|TRBD1
CASSYSTGRNEQFF
TGTGCCAGCAGTTACTCGACAGGGCGCAATGAGCAGTTCTTC
>many|TRBJ2-1|TRBV11-2|TRBD2
CASKAYWGSGDSYNEQFF
TGTGCCAGCAAAGCCTACTGGGGTAGCGGGGACTCCTACAATGAGCAGTTCTTC
>many|TRBJ2-5|TRBV7-8|TRBD1
CASSLRQGAQETQYF
TGTGCCAGCAGCCTACGACAGGGGGCCCAAGAGACCCAGTACTTC
>many|TRBJ2-7|TRBV6-2/TRBV6-3|-
CASSYAAGGTEQYF
TGTGCCAGCAGTTACGCGGCAGGGGGGACCGAGCAGTACTTC
>many|TRBJ2-1|TRBV7-9|-
CASIKGGAGFDEQFF
TGTGCCAGCATCAAAGGGGGGGCGGGGTTTGATGAGCAGTTCTTC
>few|TRBJ1-2|TRBV18|-
CASSLIDSVFYGYTF
TGTGCCAGCTCACTTATTGACAGCGTATTCTATGGCTACACCTTC
>few|TRBJ2-3|TRBV12-3/TRBV12-4|-
CASSSAGATDTQYF
TGTGCCAGCAGTTCGGCAGGAGCGACAGATACGCAGTATTTT
>-|TRBJ2-3|TRBV5-1|TRBD1
CASSSGTGVGDTQYF
TGCGCCAGCAGCTCGGGGACAGGGGTCGGAGATACGCAGTATTTT
>-|TRBJ2-1|TRBV9|TRBD2
CASSVLAGNSYNEQFF
TGTGCCAGCAGCGTACTAGCGGGGAATTCCTACAATGAGCAGTTCTTC
>many|TRBJ2-5|TRBV29-1|TRBD2
CSVERTGTSGVSQETQYF
TGCAGCGTTGAAAGGACCGGGACTAGCGGAGTCTCGCAAGAGACCCAGTACTTC
>many|TRBJ2-5|TRBV7-2|-
CASSLGGGEQETQYF
TGTGCCAGCAGCTTAGGCGGCGGGGAACAAGAGACCCAGTACTTC
>-|TRBJ2-3|TRBV6-5|-
CASSYLEGTDTQYF
TGTGCCAGCAGTTACCTTGAGGGGACAGATACGCAGTATTTT
>few|TRBJ2-1|TRBV11-2|-
CASSSKRLVGRNEQFF
TGTGCCAGCAGCTCAAAAAGACTAGTGGGACGGAATGAGCAGTTCTTC
>many|TRBJ1-3|TRBV20-1|-
CSAYTGISGNTIYF
TGCAGTGCGTACACCGGGATCTCTGGAAACACCATATATTTT
>-|TRBJ2-1|TRBV12-3/TRBV12-4|-
CASSKGSSYNEQFF
TGTGCCAGCAGTAAGGGGTCCTCCTACAATGAGCAGTTCTTC
>-|TRBJ1-2|TRBV5-6|-
CANSSAWAARSDGYTF
TGTGCCAACAGCTCCGCATGGGCCGCTAGGTCCGATGGCTACACCTTC
>medium-sized|TRBJ2-7|TRBV7-9|-
CAVGGSYEQYF
TGTGCAGTAGGGGGGAGCTACGAGCAGTACTTC
>many|TRBJ2-5|TRBV7-9|TRBD2
CASSVSELASWTQYF
TGTGCCAGCAGCGTATCTGAACTAGCGTCTTGGACCCAGTACTTC
>-|TRBJ2-1|TRBV19|-
CATRGLVDQFF
TGTGCCACTCGCGGGCTCGTAGATCAGTTCTTC
>many|TRBJ1-2|TRBV28|TRBD1
CASSMRQGPIGYGYTF
TGTGCCAGCAGTATGCGACAGGGTCCCATTGGCTATGGCTACACCTTC
>-|TRBJ2-1|TRBV28|TRBD2
CASISTTSGGPSYNEQFF
TGTGCCAGCATATCTACGACTAGCGGGGGCCCCTCCTACAATGAGCAGTTCTTC
>few|TRBJ1-1|TRBV6-5|-
CASSIQGNTEAFF
TGTGCCAGCAGTATTCAGGGGAACACTGAAGCTTTCTTT
>few|TRBJ1-3|TRBV20-1|TRBD1
CSAEPQDRGPSGNTIYF
TGCAGTGCAGAGCCTCAGGACAGGGGACCCTCTGGAAACACCATATATTTT
>many|TRBJ2-7|TRBV7-8|TRBD2
CASRAGSSYEQYF
TGTGCCAGCAGAGCGGGGAGCTCCTACGAGCAGTACTTC
>many|TRBJ2-4|TRBV15|-
CATSRPPPDKNIQYF
TGTGCCACCAGCAGACCTCCCCCGGACAAAAACATTCAGTACTTC
>-|TRBJ1-1|TRBV28|-
CASLDSYTEAFF
TGTGCCAGTCTCGACAGTTACACTGAAGCTTTCTTT